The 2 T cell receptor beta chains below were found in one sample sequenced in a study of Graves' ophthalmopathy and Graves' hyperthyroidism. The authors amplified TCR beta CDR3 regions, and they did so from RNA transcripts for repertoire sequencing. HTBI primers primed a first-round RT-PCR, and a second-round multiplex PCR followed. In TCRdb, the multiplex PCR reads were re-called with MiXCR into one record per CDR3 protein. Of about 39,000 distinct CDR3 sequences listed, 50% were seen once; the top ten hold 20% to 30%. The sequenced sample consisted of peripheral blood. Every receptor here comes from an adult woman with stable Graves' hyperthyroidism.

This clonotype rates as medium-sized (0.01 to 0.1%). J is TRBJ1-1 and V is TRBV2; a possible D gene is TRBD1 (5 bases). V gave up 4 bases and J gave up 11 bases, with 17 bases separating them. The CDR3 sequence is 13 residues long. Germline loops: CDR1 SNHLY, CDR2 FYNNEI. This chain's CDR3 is CASSVGRETKAFF. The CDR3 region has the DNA TGTGCCAGCAGTGTGGGCAGGGAGACTAAGGCTTTCTTT.

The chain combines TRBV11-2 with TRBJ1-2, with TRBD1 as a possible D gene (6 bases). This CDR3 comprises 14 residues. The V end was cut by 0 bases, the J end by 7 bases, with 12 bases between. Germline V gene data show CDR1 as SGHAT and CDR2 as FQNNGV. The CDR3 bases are TGTGCCAGCAGCTTAGAGGCGGGGGCTGGTGGCTACACCTTC. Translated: CASSLEAGAGGYTF. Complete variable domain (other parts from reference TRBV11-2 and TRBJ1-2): EAGVAQSPRYKIIEKRQSVAFWCNPISGHATLYWYQQILGQGPKLLIQFQNNGVVDDSQLPKDRFSAERLKGVDSTLKIQPAKLEDSAVYLCASSLEAGAGGYTFGSGTRLTVV.